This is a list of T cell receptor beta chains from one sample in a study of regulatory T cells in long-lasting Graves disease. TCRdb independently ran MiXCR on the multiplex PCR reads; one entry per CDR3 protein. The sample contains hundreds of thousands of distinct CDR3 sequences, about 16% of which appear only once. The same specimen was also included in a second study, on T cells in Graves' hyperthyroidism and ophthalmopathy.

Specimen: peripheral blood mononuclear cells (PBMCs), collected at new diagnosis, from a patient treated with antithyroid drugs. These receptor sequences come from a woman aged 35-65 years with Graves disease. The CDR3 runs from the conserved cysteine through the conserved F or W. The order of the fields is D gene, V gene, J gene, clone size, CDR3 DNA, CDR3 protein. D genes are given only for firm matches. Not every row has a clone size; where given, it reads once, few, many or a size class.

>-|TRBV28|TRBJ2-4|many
TGTGCCAGCAGTGGTGGTGGGGCGTTAAACATTCAGTACTTC
CASSGGGALNIQYF
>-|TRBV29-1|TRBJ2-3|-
TGCAGCGGGATACCAAGCACAGATACGCAGTATTTT
CSGIPSTDTQYF
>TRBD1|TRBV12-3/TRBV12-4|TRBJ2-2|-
TGTGCCAGCAGCGACAGGGCAAAAAACACCGGGGAGCTGTTTTTT
CASSDRAKNTGELFF
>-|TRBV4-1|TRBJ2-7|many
TGCGCCAGCAGCCAAGATGGGGAATTCCCCTACGAGCAGTACTTC
CASSQDGEFPYEQYF
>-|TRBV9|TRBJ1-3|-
TGTGCCAGCAGCGTAGGAATTAGCTCTGGAAACACCATATATTTT
CASSVGISSGNTIYF
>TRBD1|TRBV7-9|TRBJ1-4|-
TGTGCCAGCAGACTCGGACAGGGCCAAGGGGAAAAACTGTTTTTT
CASRLGQGQGEKLFF
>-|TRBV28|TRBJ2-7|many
TGTGCCAGCAGTACACTACAGGGAAACTACGAGCAGTACTTC
CASSTLQGNYEQYF
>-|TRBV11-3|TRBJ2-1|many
TGTGCCAGCAGCTTCTCCGGGGGGCTTTACAATGAGCAGTTCTTC
CASSFSGGLYNEQFF
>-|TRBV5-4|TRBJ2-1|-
TGTGCCAGCAGCTTAGCCGCTACCAGCTCCTACAATGAGCAGTTCTTC
CASSLAATSSYNEQFF
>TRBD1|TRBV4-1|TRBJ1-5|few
TGCGCCAGCAGCCAAGATGGGGACAGGGAAAATCAGCCCCAGCATTTT
CASSQDGDRENQPQHF
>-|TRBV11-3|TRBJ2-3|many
TGTGCCAGCAGATCAGTCGCAGGGCGAAATACGCAGTATTTT
CASRSVAGRNTQYF
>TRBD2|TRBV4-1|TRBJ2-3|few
TGCGCCAGCAGCCCCGGAGGTGTAGCGGGGGGGCCTCGGGCAGATACGCAGTATTTT
CASSPGGVAGGPRADTQYF
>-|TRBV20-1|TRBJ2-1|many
TGCAGTGCTAGAGCCCCCCTAGGGGGCGGGGGCAATGAGCAGTTCTTC
CSARAPLGGGGNEQFF
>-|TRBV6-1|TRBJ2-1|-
TGTGCCAGCAGTACAGGGGGGGGTGAGCAGTTCTTC
CASSTGGGEQFF
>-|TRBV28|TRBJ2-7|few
TGTGCCAGCAGTTTAAAGCACGAGCAGTACTTC
CASSLKHEQYF
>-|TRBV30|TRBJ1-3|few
TGTGGGTTTGACTCTGGAAACACCATATATTTT
CGFDSGNTIYF
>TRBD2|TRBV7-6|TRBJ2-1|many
TGTGCCAGCAGCTTGGTAGCGGGGGTATACAATGAGCAGTTCTTC
CASSLVAGVYNEQFF
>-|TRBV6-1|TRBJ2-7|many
TGTGCCAGCAGCTCCGACAGCAATTCCTACGAGCAGTACTTC
CASSSDSNSYEQYF
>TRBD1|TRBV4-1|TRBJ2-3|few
TGCGCCAGCAGCCAAGCCGGTCCCGGGACAGGGGAAGATACGCAGTATTTT
CASSQAGPGTGEDTQYF
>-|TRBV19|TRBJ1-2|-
TGTGCCAGTAATCCGGGTGGAAGGTCCTATGGCTACACCTTC
CASNPGGRSYGYTF
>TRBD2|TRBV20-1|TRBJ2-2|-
TGCAGTGCTAGAGATACGGGAGGTGGTCCCGGGGAGCTGTTTTTT
CSARDTGGGPGELFF
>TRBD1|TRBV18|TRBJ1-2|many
TGTGCCAGCTCACCGCCGGGACAGGGGTTGGGCTACACCTTC
CASSPPGQGLGYTF
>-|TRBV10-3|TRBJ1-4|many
TGTGCCATCAGTGAGTCGTGGCCAACTAATGAAAAACTGTTTTTT
CAISESWPTNEKLFF
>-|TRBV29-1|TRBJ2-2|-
TGCAGCGTTGGTGGCCTGGGAACCGGGGAGCTGTTTTTT
CSVGGLGTGELFF
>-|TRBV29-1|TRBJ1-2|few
TGCAGCGTTGAATCCAGGCTCTTCTTGAATGGCTACACCTTC
CSVESRLFLNGYTF
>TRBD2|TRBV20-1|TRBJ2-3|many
TGCAGTGCCACCAGCGGGGGGGGAGATACGCAGTATTTT
CSATSGGGDTQYF
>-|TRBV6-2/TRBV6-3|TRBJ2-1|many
TGTGCCAGCAGTTACAGTTACATCTACAATGAGCAGTTCTTC
CASSYSYIYNEQFF
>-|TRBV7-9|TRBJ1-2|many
TGTGCCAGCAGCTTAGGGCCGGAATCTAGTGGCTACACCTTC
CASSLGPESSGYTF
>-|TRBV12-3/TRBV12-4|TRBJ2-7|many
TGTGCCAGCAGTCCCGGGACCCCAACCTGGGAGCAGTACTTC
CASSPGTPTWEQYF
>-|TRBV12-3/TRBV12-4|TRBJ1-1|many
TGTGCCAGCAGCCTGTCAGGGAGGACTGAAGCTTTCTTT
CASSLSGRTEAFF
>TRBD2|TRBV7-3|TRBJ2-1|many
TGTGCCAGCAGCCAGGGACTAGCGGGGGTGGATGAGCAGTTCTTC
CASSQGLAGVDEQFF
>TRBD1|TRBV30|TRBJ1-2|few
TGTGCCTGGAGCCCAAGACAGGGGTCCTATGGCTACACCTTC
CAWSPRQGSYGYTF
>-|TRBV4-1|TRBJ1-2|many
TGCGCCAGCAGCCCCGGCAGCACTGCTAACTATGGCTACACCTTC
CASSPGSTANYGYTF
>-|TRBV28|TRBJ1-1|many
TGTGCCAGCTGGGGACATCCGAACACTGAAGCTTTCTTT
CASWGHPNTEAFF
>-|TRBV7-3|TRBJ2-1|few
TGTGCCAGCAGCAACGCTAACAATGAGCAGTTCTTC
CASSNANNEQFF
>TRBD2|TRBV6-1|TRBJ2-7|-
TGTGCCAGCAGCTCAGGGAGGGGCAAATTTGACTACGAGCAGTACTTC
CASSSGRGKFDYEQYF
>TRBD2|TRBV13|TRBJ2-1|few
TGTGCCAGCAGCTGGAGCGGGGGGGCCTTCAATGAGCAGTTCTTC
CASSWSGGAFNEQFF
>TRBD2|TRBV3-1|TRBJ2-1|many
TGTGCCAGCAGCCAAGCGCTAGCGGGGGTTAACTACAATGAGCAGTTCTTC
CASSQALAGVNYNEQFF
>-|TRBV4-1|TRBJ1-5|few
TGCGCCAGCAGCCAAGAATCCAGGTTGGGTCAGCCCCAGCATTTT
CASSQESRLGQPQHF
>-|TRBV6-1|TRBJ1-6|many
TGTGCCAGCAGTAGGATGAGCTCCTATAATTCACCCCTCCACTTT
CASSRMSSYNSPLHF
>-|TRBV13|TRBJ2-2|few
TGTGCCAGCAGCTTTGGAACGAAGGAGGCGAACACCGGGGAGCTGTTTTTT
CASSFGTKEANTGELFF
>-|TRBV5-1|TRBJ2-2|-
TGCGCCAGCAGCTTGGCCCTCAGCGGGGAGCTGTTTTTT
CASSLALSGELFF
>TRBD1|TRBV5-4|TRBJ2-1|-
TGTGCCAGCAGCCCCGGACAGGGCTATGAGCAGTTCTTC
CASSPGQGYEQFF
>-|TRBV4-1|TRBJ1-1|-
TGCGCCAGCAGCCCGGGGAGTTTTAGGACTGAAGCTTTCTTT
CASSPGSFRTEAFF
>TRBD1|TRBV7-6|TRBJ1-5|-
TGTGCCAGCAGCTTACAGGGGGAGGGCAATCAGCCCCAGCATTTT
CASSLQGEGNQPQHF
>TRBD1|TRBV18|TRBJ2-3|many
TGTGCCAGCTCACCACGACAGGGCGGCACAGATACGCAGTATTTT
CASSPRQGGTDTQYF
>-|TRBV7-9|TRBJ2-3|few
TGTGCCAGCAGCCCAGGACAGCCGGGGGATACGCAGTATTTT
CASSPGQPGDTQYF
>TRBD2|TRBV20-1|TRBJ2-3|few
TGCAGTGCCTCCGGGACTAGCGAGCGCACAGATACGCAGTATTTT
CSASGTSERTDTQYF
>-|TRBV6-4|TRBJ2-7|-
TGTGCCAGCTGTGGCAGACCCTACGAGCAGTACTTC
CASCGRPYEQYF
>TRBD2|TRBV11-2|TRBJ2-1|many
TGTGCCAGCAGCTTAAGGCCACGGGGCGGGGGGGGCTCCTACAATGAGCAGTTCTTC
CASSLRPRGGGGSYNEQFF
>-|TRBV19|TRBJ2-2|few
TGTGCCACTAGAGGCGCGGCCGGGGAGCTGTTTTTT
CATRGAAGELFF
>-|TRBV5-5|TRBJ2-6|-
TGTGCCAGCAGCTTTAAAGCCCTCCCGGTCCCAGGGGCACCCTCTGGGGCCAACGTCCTGACTTTC
CASSFKALPVPGAPSGANVLTF
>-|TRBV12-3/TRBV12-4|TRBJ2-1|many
TGTGCCAGCAGCCACCGACAGTGGAACAATGAGCAGTTCTTC
CASSHRQWNNEQFF
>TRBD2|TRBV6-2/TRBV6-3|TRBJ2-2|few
TGTGCCAGCAGTTACCGTAGCGGGGGGGCCGGGGAGCTGTTTTTT
CASSYRSGGAGELFF
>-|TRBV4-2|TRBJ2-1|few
TGTGCCAGCAGCCAAGAGACAGCCGCCGCAGGTGAGCAGTTCTTC
CASSQETAAAGEQFF